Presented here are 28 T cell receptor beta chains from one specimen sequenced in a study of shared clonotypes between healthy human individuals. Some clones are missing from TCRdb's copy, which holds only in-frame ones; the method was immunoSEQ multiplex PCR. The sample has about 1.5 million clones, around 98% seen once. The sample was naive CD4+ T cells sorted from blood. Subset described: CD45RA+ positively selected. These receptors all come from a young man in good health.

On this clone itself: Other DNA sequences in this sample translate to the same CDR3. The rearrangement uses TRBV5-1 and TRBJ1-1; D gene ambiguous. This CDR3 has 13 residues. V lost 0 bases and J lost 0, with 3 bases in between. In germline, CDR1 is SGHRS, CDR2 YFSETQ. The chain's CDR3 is CASSLVVNTEAFF. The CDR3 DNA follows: TGCGCCAGCAGCTTGGTGGTGAACACTGAAGCTTTCTTT.

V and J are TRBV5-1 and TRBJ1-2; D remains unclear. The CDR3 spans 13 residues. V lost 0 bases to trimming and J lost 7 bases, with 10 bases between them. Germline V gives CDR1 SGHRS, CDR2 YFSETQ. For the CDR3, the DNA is TGCGCCAGCAGCTTGGACACCTTGCCTGGCTACACCTTC. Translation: CASSLDTLPGYTF.

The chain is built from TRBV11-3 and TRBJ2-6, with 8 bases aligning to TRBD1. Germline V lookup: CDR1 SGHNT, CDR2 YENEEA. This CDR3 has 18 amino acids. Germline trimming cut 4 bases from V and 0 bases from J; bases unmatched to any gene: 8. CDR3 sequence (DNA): TGTGCCAGCAGCTCCTCCAGGGGGCCGAGCTCTGGGGCCAACGTCCTGACTTTC. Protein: CASSSSRGPSSGANVLTF.

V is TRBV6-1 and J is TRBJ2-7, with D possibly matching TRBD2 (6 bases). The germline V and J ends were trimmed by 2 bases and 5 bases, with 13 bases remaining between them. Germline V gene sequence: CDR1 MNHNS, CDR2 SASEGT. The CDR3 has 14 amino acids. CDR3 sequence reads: CASSEPPGVHEQYF. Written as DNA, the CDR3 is TGTGCCAGCAGTGAACCACCGGGAGTGCACGAGCAGTACTTC.

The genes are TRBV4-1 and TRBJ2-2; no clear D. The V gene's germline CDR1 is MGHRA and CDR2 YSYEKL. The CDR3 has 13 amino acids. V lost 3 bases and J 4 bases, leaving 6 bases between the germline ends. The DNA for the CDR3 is TGCGCCAGCAGCCATAGCAGCACCGGGGAGCTGTTTTTT. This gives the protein CASSHSSTGELFF.

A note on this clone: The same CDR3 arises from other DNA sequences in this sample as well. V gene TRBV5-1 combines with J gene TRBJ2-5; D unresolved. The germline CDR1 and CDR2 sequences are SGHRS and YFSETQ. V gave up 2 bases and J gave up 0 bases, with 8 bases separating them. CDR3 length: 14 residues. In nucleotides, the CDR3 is TGCGCCAGCAGCTTAGGCGGAAACCAAGAGACCCAGTACTTC. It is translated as CASSLGGNQETQYF.

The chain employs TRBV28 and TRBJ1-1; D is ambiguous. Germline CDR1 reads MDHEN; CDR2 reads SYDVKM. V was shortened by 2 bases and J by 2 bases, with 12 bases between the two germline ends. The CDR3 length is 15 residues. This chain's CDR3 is CASSLLWERNTEAFF. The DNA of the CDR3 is TGTGCCAGCAGTTTACTCTGGGAACGTAACACTGAAGCTTTCTTT.

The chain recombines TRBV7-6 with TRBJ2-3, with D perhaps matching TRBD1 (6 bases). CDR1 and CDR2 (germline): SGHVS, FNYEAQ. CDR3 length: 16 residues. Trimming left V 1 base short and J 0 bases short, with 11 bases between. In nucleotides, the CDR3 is TGTGCCAGCAGCTTAGAGGTCGGGACAAGCACAGATACGCAGTATTTT. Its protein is CASSLEVGTSTDTQYF.

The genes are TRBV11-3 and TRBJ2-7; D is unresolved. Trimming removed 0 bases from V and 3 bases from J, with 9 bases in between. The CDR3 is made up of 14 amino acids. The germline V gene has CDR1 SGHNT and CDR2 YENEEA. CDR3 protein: CASSLDSQSYEQYF. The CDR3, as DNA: TGTGCCAGCAGCTTAGATTCCCAGAGCTACGAGCAGTACTTC.

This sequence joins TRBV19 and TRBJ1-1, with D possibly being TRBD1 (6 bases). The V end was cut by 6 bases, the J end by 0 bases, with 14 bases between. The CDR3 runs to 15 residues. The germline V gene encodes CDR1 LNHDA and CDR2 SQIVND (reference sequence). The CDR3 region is CASSEPGHLNTEAFF. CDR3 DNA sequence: TGTGCCAGTAGCGAACCGGGACACCTGAACACTGAAGCTTTCTTT.

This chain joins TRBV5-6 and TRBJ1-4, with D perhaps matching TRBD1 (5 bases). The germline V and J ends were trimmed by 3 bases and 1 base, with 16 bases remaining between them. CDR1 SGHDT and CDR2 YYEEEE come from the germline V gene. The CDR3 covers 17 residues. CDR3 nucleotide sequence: TGTGCCAGCAGCTACCTGCCCCAGGGACGAACTAATGAAAAACTGTTTTTT. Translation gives CASSYLPQGRTNEKLFF.

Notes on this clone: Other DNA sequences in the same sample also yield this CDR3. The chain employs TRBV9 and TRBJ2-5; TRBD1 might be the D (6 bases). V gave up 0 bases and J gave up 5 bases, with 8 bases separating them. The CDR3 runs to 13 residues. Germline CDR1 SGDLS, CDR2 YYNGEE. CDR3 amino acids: CASSVGQGETQYF. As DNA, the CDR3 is TGTGCCAGCAGCGTAGGTCAGGGGGAGACCCAGTACTTC.

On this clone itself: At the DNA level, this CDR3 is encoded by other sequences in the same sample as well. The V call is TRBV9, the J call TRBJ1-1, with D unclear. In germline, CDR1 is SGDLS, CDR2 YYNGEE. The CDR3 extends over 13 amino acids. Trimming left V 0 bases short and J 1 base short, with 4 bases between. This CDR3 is CASSVDWNTEAFF. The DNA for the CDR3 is TGTGCCAGCAGCGTAGATTGGAACACTGAAGCTTTCTTT.

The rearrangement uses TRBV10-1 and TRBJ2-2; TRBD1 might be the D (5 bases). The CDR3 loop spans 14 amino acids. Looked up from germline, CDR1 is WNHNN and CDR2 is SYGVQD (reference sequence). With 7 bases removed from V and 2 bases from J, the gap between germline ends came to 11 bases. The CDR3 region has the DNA TGCGCCAGCATGCGACAGACCAACACCGGGGAGCTGTTTTTT. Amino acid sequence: CASMRQTNTGELFF.

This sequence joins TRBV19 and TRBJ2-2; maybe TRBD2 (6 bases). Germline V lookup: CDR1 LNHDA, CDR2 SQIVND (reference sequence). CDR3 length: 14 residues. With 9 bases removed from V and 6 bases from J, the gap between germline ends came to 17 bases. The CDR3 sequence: CASERAVFSGELFF. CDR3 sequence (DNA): TGTGCCAGCGAGCGGGCCGTCTTCTCCGGGGAGCTGTTTTTT.

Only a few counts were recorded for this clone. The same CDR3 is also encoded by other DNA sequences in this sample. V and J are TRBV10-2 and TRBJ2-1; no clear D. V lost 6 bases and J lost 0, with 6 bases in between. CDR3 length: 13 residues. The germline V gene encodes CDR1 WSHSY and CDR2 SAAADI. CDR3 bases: TGCGCCAGCAGGGTGAGCTCCTACAATGAGCAGTTCTTC. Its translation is CASRVSSYNEQFF.

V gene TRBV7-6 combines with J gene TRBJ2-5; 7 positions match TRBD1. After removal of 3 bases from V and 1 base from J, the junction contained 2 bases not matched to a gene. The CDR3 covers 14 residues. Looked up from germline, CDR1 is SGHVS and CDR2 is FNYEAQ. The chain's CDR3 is CASSFTGVQETQYF. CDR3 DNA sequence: TGTGCCAGCAGCTTCACAGGGGTCCAAGAGACCCAGTACTTC.

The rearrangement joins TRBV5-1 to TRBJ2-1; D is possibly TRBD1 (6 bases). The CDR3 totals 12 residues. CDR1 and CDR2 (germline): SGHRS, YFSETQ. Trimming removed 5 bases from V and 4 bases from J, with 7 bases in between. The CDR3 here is CASRTGYNEQFF. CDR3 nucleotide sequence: TGCGCCAGCAGGACAGGTTACAATGAGCAGTTCTTC.

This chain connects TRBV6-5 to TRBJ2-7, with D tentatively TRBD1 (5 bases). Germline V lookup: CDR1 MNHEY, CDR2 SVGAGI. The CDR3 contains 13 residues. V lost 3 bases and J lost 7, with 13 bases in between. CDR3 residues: CASSYGANREQYF. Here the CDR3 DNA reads TGTGCCAGCAGTTATGGGGCGAACCGGGAGCAGTACTTC.

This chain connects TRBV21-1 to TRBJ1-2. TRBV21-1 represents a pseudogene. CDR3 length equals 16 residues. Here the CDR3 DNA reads TGTGCCAGCAGCAAAGAAGAGAACAGGAGGAACTATGGCTACACCTTC. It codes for CASSKEENRRNYGYTF.

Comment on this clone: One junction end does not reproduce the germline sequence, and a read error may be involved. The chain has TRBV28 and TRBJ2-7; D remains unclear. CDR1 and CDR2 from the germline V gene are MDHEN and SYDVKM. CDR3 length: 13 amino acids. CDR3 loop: CASRVNDRLVLDF. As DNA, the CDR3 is TGTGCCAGCAGAGTAAATGATCGTCTGGTATTGGACTTC.

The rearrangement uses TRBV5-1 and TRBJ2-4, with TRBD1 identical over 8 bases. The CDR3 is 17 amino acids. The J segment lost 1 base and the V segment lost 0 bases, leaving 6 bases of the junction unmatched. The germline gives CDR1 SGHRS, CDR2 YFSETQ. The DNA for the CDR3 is TGCGCCAGCAGCTTGGAGCCAGGGGGCCTTGCCAAAAACATTCAGTACTTC. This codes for CASSLEPGGLAKNIQYF.

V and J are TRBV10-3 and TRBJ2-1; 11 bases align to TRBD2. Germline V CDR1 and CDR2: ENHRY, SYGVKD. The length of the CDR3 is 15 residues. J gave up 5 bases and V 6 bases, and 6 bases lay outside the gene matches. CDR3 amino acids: CAIRAIAGGNNEQFF. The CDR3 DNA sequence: TGTGCCATCAGGGCCATAGCGGGAGGGAACAATGAGCAGTTCTTC.

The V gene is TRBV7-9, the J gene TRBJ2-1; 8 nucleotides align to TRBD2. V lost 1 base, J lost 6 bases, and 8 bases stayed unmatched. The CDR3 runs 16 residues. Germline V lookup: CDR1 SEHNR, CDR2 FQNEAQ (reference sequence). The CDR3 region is CASSLGAGGGFNEQFF. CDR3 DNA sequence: TGTGCCAGCAGCTTAGGGGCGGGAGGAGGATTCAATGAGCAGTTCTTC.

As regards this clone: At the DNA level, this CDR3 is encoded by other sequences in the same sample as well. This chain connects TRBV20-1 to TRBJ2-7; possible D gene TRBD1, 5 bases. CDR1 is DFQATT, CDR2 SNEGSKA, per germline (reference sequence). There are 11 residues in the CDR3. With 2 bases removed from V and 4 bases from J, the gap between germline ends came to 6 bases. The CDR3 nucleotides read TGCAGTGCTAGACAGGGATACGAGCAGTACTTC. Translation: CSARQGYEQYF.

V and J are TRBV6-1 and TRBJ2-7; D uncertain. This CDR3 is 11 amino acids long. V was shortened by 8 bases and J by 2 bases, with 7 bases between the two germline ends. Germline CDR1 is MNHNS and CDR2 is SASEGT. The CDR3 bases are TGTGCCAGCGGATCCGCCTACGAGCAGTACTTC. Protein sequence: CASGSAYEQYF.

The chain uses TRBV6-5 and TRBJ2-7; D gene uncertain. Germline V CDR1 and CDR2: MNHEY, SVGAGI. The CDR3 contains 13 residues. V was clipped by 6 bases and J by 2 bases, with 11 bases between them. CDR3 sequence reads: CASRNGPPYEQYF. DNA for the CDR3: TGTGCCAGCAGGAACGGTCCACCCTACGAGCAGTACTTC.

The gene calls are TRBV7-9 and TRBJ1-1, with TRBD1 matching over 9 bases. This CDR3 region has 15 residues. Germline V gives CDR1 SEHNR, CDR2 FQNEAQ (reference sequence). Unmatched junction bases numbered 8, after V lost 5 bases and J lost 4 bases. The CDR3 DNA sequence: TGTGCCAGCAGCGGTGGACAGGGGATTCGCACTGAAGCTTTCTTT. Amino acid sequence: CASSGGQGIRTEAFF.